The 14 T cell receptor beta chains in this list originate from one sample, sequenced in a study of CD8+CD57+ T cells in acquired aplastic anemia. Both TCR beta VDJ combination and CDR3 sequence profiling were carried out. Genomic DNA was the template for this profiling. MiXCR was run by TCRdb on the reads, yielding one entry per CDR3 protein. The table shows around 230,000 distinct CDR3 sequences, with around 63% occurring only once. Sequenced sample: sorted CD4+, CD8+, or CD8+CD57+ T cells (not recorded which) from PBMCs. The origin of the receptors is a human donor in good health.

This CDR3 reads CASSITGEHGQPQHF. In DNA form, the CDR3 reads TGTGCCAGCAGCATTACAGGGGAACATGGTCAGCCCCAGCATTTT. The V gene is TRBV7-9, the J gene TRBJ1-5; 7 bases line up with TRBD1. Germline V gives CDR1 SEHNR, CDR2 FQNEAQ (reference sequence). The CDR3 runs to 15 residues. The J segment lost 6 bases and the V segment lost 5 bases, leaving 10 bases of the junction unmatched.

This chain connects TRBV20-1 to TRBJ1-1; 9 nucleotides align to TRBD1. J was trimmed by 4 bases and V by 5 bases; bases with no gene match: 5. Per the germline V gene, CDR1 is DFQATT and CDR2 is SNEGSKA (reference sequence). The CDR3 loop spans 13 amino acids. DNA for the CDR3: TGCAGTGCTTACAGGGGGCCGAGCACTGAAGCTTTCTTT. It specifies CSAYRGPSTEAFF.

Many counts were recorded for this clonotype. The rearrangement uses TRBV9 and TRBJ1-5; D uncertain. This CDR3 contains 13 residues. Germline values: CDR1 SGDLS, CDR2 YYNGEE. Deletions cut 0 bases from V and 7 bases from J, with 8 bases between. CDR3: CASSVGGYQPQHF. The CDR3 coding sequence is TGTGCCAGCAGCGTAGGGGGATACCAGCCCCAGCATTTT.

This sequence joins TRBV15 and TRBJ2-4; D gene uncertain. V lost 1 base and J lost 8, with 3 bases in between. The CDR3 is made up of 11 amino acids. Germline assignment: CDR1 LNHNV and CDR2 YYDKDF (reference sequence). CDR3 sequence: CATSRADIQYF. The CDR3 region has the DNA TGTGCCACCAGCAGAGCGGACATTCAGTACTTC.

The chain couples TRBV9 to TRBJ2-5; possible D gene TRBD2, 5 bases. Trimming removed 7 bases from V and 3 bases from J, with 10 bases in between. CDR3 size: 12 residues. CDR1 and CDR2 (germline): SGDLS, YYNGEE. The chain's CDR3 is CASGGGKETQYF. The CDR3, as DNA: TGTGCCAGCGGTGGAGGAAAAGAGACCCAGTACTTC. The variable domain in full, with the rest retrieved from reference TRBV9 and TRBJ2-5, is DSGVTQTPKHLITATGQRVTLRCSPRSGDLSVYWYQQSLDQGLQFLIQYYNGEERAKGNILERFSAQQFPDLHSELNLSSLELGDSALYFCASGGGKETQYFGPGTRLLVL.

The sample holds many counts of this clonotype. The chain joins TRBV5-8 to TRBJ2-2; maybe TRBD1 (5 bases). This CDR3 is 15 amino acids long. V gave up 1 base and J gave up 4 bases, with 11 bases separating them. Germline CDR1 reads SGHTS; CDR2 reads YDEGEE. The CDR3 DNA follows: TGTGCCAGCAGCTTGATAGGGGTTAGCACCGGGGAGCTGTTTTTT. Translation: CASSLIGVSTGELFF.

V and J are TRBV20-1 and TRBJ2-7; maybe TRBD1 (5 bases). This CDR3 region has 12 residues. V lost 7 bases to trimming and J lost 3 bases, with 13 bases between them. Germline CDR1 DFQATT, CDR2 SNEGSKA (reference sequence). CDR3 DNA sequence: TGCAGTGGCGGTGGGGCGCTCTACGAGCAGTACTTC. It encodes CSGGGALYEQYF.

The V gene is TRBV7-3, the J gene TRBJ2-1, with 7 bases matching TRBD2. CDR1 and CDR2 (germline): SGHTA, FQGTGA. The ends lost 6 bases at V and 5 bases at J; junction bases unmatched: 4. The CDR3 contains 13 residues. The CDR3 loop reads CASRQRDHNEQFF. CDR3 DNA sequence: TGTGCCAGCAGGCAGCGGGACCACAATGAGCAGTTCTTC.

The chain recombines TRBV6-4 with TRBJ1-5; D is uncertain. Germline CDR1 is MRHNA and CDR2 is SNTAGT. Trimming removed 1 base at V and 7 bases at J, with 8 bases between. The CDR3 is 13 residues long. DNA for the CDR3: TGTGCCAGCAGTGACTTGTTCGGACAGCCCCAGCATTTT. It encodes CASSDLFGQPQHF.

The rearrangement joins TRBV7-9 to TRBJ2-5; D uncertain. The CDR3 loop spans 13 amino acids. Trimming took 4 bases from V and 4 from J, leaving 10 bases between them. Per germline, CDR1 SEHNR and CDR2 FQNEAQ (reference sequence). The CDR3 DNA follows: TGTGCCAGCAGCTCCAGTTTTACAGAGACCCAGTACTTC. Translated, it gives CASSSSFTETQYF. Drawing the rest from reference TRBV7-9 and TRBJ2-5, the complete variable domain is DTGVSQNPRHKITKRGQNVTFRCDPISEHNRLYWYRQTLGQGPEFLTYFQNEAQLEKSRLLSDRFSAERPKGSFSTLEIQRTEQGDSAMYLCASSSSFTETQYFGPGTRLLVL.

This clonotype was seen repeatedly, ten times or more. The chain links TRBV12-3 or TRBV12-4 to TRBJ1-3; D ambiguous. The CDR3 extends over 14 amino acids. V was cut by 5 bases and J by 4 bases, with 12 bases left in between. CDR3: CASSPGGPGNTIYF. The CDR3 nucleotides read TGTGCCAGCAGTCCAGGAGGGCCAGGAAACACCATATATTTT.

The CDR3 DNA is TGTGCCAGCAGCCCCGCGACAGCGAACACTGAAGCTTTCTTT. Protein sequence: CASSPATANTEAFF. This chain connects TRBV9 to TRBJ1-1, with D perhaps TRBD1 (5 bases). Per the germline V gene, CDR1 is SGDLS and CDR2 is YYNGEE. Trimming cost V 4 bases and J 1 base, with 11 bases left between them. The CDR3 extends over 14 amino acids.

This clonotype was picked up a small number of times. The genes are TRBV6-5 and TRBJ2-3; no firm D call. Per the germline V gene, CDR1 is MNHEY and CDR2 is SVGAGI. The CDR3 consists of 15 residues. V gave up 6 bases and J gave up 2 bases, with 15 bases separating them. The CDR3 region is CASRPAGFSTDTQYF. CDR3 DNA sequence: TGTGCCAGCAGGCCGGCCGGGTTTTCCACAGATACGCAGTATTTT.

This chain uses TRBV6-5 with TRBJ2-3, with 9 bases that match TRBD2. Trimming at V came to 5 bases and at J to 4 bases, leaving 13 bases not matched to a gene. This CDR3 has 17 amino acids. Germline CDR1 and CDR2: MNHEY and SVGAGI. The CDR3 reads CASSPPGSGSASDTQYF. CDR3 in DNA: TGTGCCAGCAGTCCCCCGGGTAGCGGGAGCGCGTCAGATACGCAGTATTTT.